This T cell receptor (beta chain) was sequenced in a study of vaccination and CD4 T cells after COVID-19. Study in general: The convalescent group had six males, four females, seven Caucasians, two Asians, one multiracial.

Looked up from germline, CDR1 is KGHDR and CDR2 is SFDVKD. The ends were cut back, 3 bases at V and 4 bases at J, with 14 bases in the middle. The CDR3 is 15 amino acids. Treatment specified: roughly ten-day PBMC culture with coronavirus spike peptide pools or control peptides (ViraFEST assay). Sequenced with the Oncomine TCR Beta short-read assay was DNA taken from cultured CD4+ T cells. MiXCR, run by TCRdb on the PCR reads, gives a single entry per CDR3 protein. The repertoire consists of some 20,000 distinct CDR3 sequences, with just under 55% occurring once and the leading ten covering about 9.9%. Note on this clonotype: Its target is not known.

This chain connects TRBV24-1 to TRBJ1-2; unclear D gene. The specimen was CD4+ T cells from blood, cultured in vitro. This sequence was found in a human donor who had recovered from COVID-19. The CDR3 reads CATSDPKRRSYGYTF. The CDR3 DNA is TGTGCCACCAGTGATCCCAAGCGGCGTAGCTATGGCTACACCTTC.